This passage covers 27 T cell receptor beta chains from one sample sequenced in a study of T cell responses to AZD1222 COVID-19 vaccine. Sequencing used immunoSEQ multiplex PCR; TCRdb keeps in-frame clones, though not all of them. This table holds 200,000 or so clones, 93% found once. Source: peripheral blood, taken 28 days after the second AZD1222 dose. The receptors were sampled from an adult who received the AZD1222 COVID-19 vaccine.

The chain links TRBV7-3 to TRBJ2-1; TRBD2 agrees at 7 bases. The CDR3 loop spans 14 amino acids. Germline V CDR1 and CDR2: SGHTA, FQGTGA. V was clipped by 5 bases and J by 4 bases; unmatched bases: 5. The CDR3 sequence is CASSGRGEYNEQFF. DNA of the CDR3: TGTGCCAGCAGCGGACGGGGGGAATACAATGAGCAGTTCTTC.

The rearrangement uses TRBV18 and TRBJ2-5; D gene unclear. The CDR3 has 12 amino acids. Germline-derived CDR1 and CDR2 are KGHSH and LQKENI. Trimming shortened V by 3 bases and J by 2 bases, and 4 bases separated the two germline ends. The CDR3 bases are TGTGCCAGCTCACCGATTCAAGAGACCCAGTACTTC. This gives the protein CASSPIQETQYF.

For the CDR3, the DNA is TGTGCCAGCAGTGGGATTAATTCACCCCTCCACTTT. This sequence encodes CASSGINSPLHF. The chain recombines TRBV12-3 or TRBV12-4 with TRBJ1-6; D remains ambiguous. Trimming removed 5 bases at V and 6 bases at J, with 5 bases between. The CDR3 sequence is 12 residues long.

V and J are TRBV4-1 and TRBJ2-2; D may match TRBD1 or TRBD2 (6 bases each). The CDR3 has 17 amino acids. Trimming pared 4 bases from V and 0 bases from J, leaving 15 bases between. The germline V gene encodes CDR1 MGHRA and CDR2 YSYEKL. CDR3 amino acids: CASSLVGGRANTGELFF. The CDR3 nucleotides are TGCGCCAGCAGCCTTGTGGGGGGCCGCGCGAACACCGGGGAGCTGTTTTTT.

This sequence joins TRBV2 and TRBJ2-2, with 10 bases lining up with TRBD2. CDR3 size: 17 residues. The V gene end was trimmed by 4 bases and the J gene end by 9 bases; junction bases not matched to a gene: 14. Germline V lookup: CDR1 SNHLY, CDR2 FYNNEI. The CDR3 loop reads CASSGSGGRWLSRELFF. The CDR3 DNA sequence: TGTGCCAGCAGTGGTAGCGGGGGGAGATGGCTTTCCCGGGAGCTGTTTTTT.

The rearrangement links TRBV4-1 to TRBJ2-2, with a tentative D call TRBD1 (5 bases). The CDR3 is 15 residues long. Germline V lookup: CDR1 MGHRA, CDR2 YSYEKL. Between the trimmed V and J ends, which lost 2 bases and 3 bases, there was a span of 10 bases. The CDR3 sequence is CASSQPTGDTGELFF. CDR3 DNA sequence: TGCGCCAGCAGCCAACCAACAGGTGACACCGGGGAGCTGTTTTTT.

The V call is TRBV27, the J call TRBJ2-7; 7 bases fit TRBD1. Per germline, CDR1 MNHEY and CDR2 SMNVEV (reference sequence). CDR3 length equals 14 residues. The J segment lost 3 bases and the V segment lost 3 bases, leaving 5 bases of the junction unmatched. The CDR3 region has the DNA TGTGCCAGCAGTTTTACAGGGGCAGTCTACGAGCAGTACTTC. It yields the protein CASSFTGAVYEQYF.

The J gene is TRBJ2-3, the V gene TRBV23-1; D remains unclear. TRBV23-1 is reported as an ORF; its role is uncertain. Trimming stripped 4 bases from V and 1 base from J, with 12 bases between. The CDR3 is made up of 15 amino acids. CDR3 in DNA: TGCGCCAGCAGTCCCCCTCGTTGGGGCACAGATACGCAGTATTTT. This translates into CASSPPRWGTDTQYF.

This clone was seen a single time. The rearrangement joins TRBV6-1 to TRBJ2-2; D perhaps matches TRBD1 (7 bases). The V end lost 3 bases, the J end lost 3 bases, and 8 bases lay between the germline ends. The CDR3 has 14 amino acids. Germline-derived CDR1 and CDR2 are MNHNS and SASEGT. The CDR3 reads CASSDRGDTGELFF. DNA of the CDR3: TGTGCCAGCAGTGACAGGGGGGACACCGGGGAGCTGTTTTTT.

The V gene is TRBV4-2, the J gene TRBJ1-5; no reliable D call. The germline gives CDR1 LGHNA, CDR2 YNFKEQ. The CDR3 is 14 residues long. V lost 4 bases and J lost 4, with 11 bases in between. The CDR3 nucleotides are TGTGCCAGCAGCCCTACAGACCGAAATCAGCCCCAGCATTTT. This encodes CASSPTDRNQPQHF.

The J gene is TRBJ2-7, the V gene TRBV5-4; a weak D match, TRBD1 (6 bases). Trimming pared 5 bases from V and 3 bases from J, leaving 15 bases between. Per germline, CDR1 SGHNT and CDR2 YYREEE (reference sequence). The CDR3 has 14 amino acids. CDR3 protein: CASSNRVENYEQYF. The DNA of the CDR3 is TGTGCCAGCAGTAACAGGGTCGAGAACTACGAGCAGTACTTC.

V is TRBV6-2 or TRBV6-3 and J is TRBJ1-1, with D possibly being TRBD1 (6 bases). The CDR3 sequence is 16 residues long. Germline-derived CDR1 and CDR2 are MNHEY and SVGEGT. V gave up 6 bases and J gave up 1 base, with 18 bases separating them. Here the CDR3 reads CASSPGAGEWNTEAFF. The CDR3 nucleotides are TGTGCCAGCAGCCCCGGGGCAGGGGAGTGGAACACTGAAGCTTTCTTT.

The chain employs TRBV7-2 and TRBJ1-6, with D unresolved. The CDR3 is 15 residues long. The germline V and J ends were trimmed by 8 bases and 4 bases, with 15 bases remaining between them. Looked up from germline, CDR1 is SGHTA and CDR2 is FQGNSA. Here the CDR3 DNA reads TGTGCCAGCGGTCAGGTGGGCCCATATAATTCACCCCTCCACTTT. Translated: CASGQVGPYNSPLHF.

The chain is built from TRBV3-1 (or the pseudogene TRBV3-2) and TRBJ2-7, with D perhaps TRBD2 (5 bases). Trimming shortened V by 1 base and J by 0 bases, and 7 bases separated the two germline ends. Per the germline V gene, CDR1 is LGHDT and CDR2 is YNNKEL (reference sequence). The CDR3 has 14 residues. The CDR3: CASSQAGSSYEQYF. Written as DNA, the CDR3 is TGTGCCAGCAGCCAAGCGGGGAGCTCCTACGAGCAGTACTTC.

V gene TRBV18 combines with J gene TRBJ2-5; 7 positions agree with TRBD2. Germline CDR1 is KGHSH and CDR2 is LQKENI. The CDR3 has 16 residues. Trimming cost V 0 bases and J 5 bases; bases outside gene matches: 9. CDR3 DNA: TGTGCCAGCTCACCACCGCTCGGACTAGAGGACGAGACCCAGTACTTC. Translating gives CASSPPLGLEDETQYF.

V and J are TRBV7-2 and TRBJ1-4; D unresolved. Deletions cut 1 base from V and 7 bases from J, with 4 bases between. The CDR3 has 12 amino acids. CDR1 SGHTA and CDR2 FQGNSA come from the germline V gene. The chain's CDR3 is CASSLDSEKLFF. The CDR3 DNA reads as TGTGCCAGCAGCTTAGACAGTGAAAAACTGTTTTTT.

J is TRBJ1-1 and V is TRBV12-3 or TRBV12-4; D remains ambiguous. Deletions cut 1 base from V and 1 base from J, with 4 bases between. The CDR3 is 13 residues long. DNA of the CDR3: TGTGCCAGCAGTTTAGGAGGGAACACTGAAGCTTTCTTT. This sequence encodes CASSLGGNTEAFF.

J is TRBJ2-6 and V is TRBV19, with no clear D. CDR1 LNHDA and CDR2 SQIVND come from the germline V gene (reference sequence). The CDR3 spans 16 residues. V was trimmed by 7 bases and J by 7 bases, leaving 20 bases between them. CDR3 sequence: CASTPAGALGANVLTF. CDR3 nucleotide sequence: TGTGCCAGTACCCCAGCAGGAGCTCTGGGTGCCAACGTCCTGACTTTC.

The chain uses TRBV18 and TRBJ1-1; no reliable D call. This CDR3 region has 13 residues. CDR1 and CDR2 (germline): KGHSH, LQKENI. Trimming stripped 8 bases from V and 5 bases from J, with 15 bases between. CDR3 coding DNA: TGTGCCAGCAACACCCAGGCGGGGACTGAAGCTTTCTTT. Protein: CASNTQAGTEAFF. Filled out from reference TRBV18 and TRBJ1-1, the complete variable domain reads NAGVMQNPRHLVRRRGQEARLRCSPMKGHSHVYWYRQLPEEGLKFMVYLQKENIIDESGMPKERFSAEFPKEGPSILRIQQVVRGDSAAYFCASNTQAGTEAFFGQGTRLTVV.

The chain is built from TRBV19 and TRBJ2-1; TRBD2 matches at 10 bases. There are 15 residues in the CDR3. V shed 4 bases, J shed 8 bases, and the junction held 8 bases outside the gene matches. Germline CDR1 LNHDA, CDR2 SQIVND (reference sequence). The CDR3 sequence is CASSKDSGGAYEQFF. The CDR3 coding sequence is TGTGCCAGTAGTAAAGACAGCGGGGGGGCCTATGAGCAGTTCTTC.

CDR3 amino acids: CASSSDAYGYTF. Written as DNA, the CDR3 is TGCGCCAGCAGCTCGGACGCCTATGGCTACACCTTC. The chain uses TRBV5-1 and TRBJ1-2; D is uncertain. V was shortened by 3 bases and J by 4 bases, with 7 bases between the two germline ends. CDR1 and CDR2 (germline): SGHRS, YFSETQ. This CDR3 is built from 12 residues.

This clone was detected once. The V call is TRBV7-2, the J call TRBJ2-7; D is ambiguous. The CDR3 runs to 12 residues. Trimming removed 0 bases at V and 7 bases at J, with 7 bases between. Germline loops: CDR1 SGHTA, CDR2 FQGNSA. The CDR3 sequence is CASSLAVGEQYF. The CDR3 DNA follows: TGTGCCAGCAGCTTAGCCGTGGGGGAGCAGTACTTC.

The chain employs TRBV5-1 and TRBJ1-1; D is unresolved. Trimming removed 6 bases at V and 5 bases at J, with 8 bases between. Per the germline V gene, CDR1 is SGHRS and CDR2 is YFSETQ. The CDR3 has 11 residues. CDR3 sequence (DNA): TGCGCCAGCACCGTGGGGACTGAAGCTTTCTTT. Translation gives CASTVGTEAFF.

The chain employs TRBV19 and TRBJ1-5, with D possibly matching TRBD1 (5 bases). This CDR3 has 14 residues. The germline V gene has CDR1 LNHDA and CDR2 SQIVND (reference sequence). Trimming removed 1 base from V and 9 bases from J, with 13 bases in between. CDR3 sequence: CASSIGQGAGPQHF. The CDR3 DNA sequence: TGTGCCAGTAGTATAGGCCAGGGAGCCGGGCCCCAGCATTTT.

The chain recombines TRBV7-9 with TRBJ1-4; maybe TRBD1 (6 bases). Between the trimmed V and J ends, which lost 5 bases and 5 bases, there was a span of 18 bases. CDR3 size: 16 residues. Germline loops: CDR1 SEHNR, CDR2 FQNEAQ (reference sequence). This CDR3 reads CASSPTRRQANEKLFF. The CDR3 nucleotides are TGTGCCAGCAGCCCGACGCGGAGACAGGCCAATGAAAAACTGTTTTTT.

The chain links TRBV6-5 to TRBJ1-4, with D unresolved. The V and J ends lost 2 bases and 4 bases respectively, with 8 bases between them. CDR3 length: 14 amino acids. The V gene's germline CDR1 is MNHEY and CDR2 SVGAGI. The CDR3, as DNA: TGTGCCAGCAGTTACGGACGGATTAATGAAAAACTGTTTTTT. Residues: CASSYGRINEKLFF.

V is TRBV6-1 and J is TRBJ1-5; D is unclear. V lost 2 bases to trimming and J lost 0 bases, with 8 bases between them. There are 15 residues in the CDR3. CDR1 and CDR2 from the germline V gene are MNHNS and SASEGT. The DNA for the CDR3 is TGTGCCAGCAGTGAATTACGGGCTAGCAATCAGCCCCAGCATTTT. Amino acids: CASSELRASNQPQHF.